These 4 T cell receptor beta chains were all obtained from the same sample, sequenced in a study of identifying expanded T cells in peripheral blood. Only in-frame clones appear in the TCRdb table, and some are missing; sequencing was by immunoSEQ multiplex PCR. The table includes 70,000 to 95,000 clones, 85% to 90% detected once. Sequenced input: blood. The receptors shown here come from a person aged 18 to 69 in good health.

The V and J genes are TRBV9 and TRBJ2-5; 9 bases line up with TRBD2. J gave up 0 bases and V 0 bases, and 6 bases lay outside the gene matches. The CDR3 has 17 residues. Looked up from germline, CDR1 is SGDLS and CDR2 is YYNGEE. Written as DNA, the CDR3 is TGTGCCAGCAGCGTAGACCTAGCGGGGAAGTACCAAGAGACCCAGTACTTC. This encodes CASSVDLAGKYQETQYF.

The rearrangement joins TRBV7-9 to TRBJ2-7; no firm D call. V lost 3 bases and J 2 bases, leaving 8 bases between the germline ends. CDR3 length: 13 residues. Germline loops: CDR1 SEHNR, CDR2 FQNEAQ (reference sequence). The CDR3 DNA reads TGTGCCAGCAGCTTGGTAGGAGCCTACGAGCAGTACTTC. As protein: CASSLVGAYEQYF.

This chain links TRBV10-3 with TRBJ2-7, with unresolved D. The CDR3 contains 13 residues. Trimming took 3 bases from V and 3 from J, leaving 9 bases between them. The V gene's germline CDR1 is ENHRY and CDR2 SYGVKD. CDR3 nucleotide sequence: TGTGCCATCAGTGATTCCGCCGACTACGAGCAGTACTTC. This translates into CAISDSADYEQYF.

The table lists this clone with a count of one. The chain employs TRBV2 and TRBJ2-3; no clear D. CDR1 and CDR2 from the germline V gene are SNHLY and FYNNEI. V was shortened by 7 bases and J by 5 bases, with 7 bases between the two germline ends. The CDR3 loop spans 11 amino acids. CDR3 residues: CASTVQDTQYF. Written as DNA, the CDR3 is TGTGCCAGCACCGTTCAAGATACGCAGTATTTT. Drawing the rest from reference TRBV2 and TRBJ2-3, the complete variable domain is EPEVTQTPSHQVTQMGQEVILRCVPISNHLYFYWYRQILGQKVEFLVSFYNNEISEKSEIFDDQFSVERPDGSNFTLKIRSTKLEDSAMYFCASTVQDTQYFGPGTRLTVL.